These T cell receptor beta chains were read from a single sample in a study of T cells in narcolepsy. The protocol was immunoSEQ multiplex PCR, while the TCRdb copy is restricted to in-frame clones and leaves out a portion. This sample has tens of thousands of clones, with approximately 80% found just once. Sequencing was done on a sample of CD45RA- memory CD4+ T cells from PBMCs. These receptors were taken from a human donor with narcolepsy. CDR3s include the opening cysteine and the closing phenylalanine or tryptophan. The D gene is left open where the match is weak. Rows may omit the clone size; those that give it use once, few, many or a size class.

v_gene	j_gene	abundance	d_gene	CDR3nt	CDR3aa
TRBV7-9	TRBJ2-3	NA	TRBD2	TGTGCCAGCAGCCTAGGGACTAGCGGGGGCCGCACAGATACGCAGTATTTT	CASSLGTSGGRTDTQYF
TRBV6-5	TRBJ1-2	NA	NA	TGTGCCAGCAAAAAACCCCGGGACATAGGCTACACCTTC	CASKKPRDIGYTF
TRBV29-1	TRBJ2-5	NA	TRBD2	TGCAGCGTTGTCGGTAGCGGGGGGGCTTTGGAGACCCAGTACTTC	CSVVGSGGALETQYF
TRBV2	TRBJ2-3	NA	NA	TGTGCCAGCGGAGGGGGCAGTAGCACAGATACGCAGTATTTT	CASGGGSSTDTQYF
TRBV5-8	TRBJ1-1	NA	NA	TGTGCCAGCAGCCTCAGGGCGAGTGAAGCTTTCTTT	CASSLRASEAFF
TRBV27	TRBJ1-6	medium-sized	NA	TGTGCCAGCAGTTTAGCTCCCAGGGTACCACCCCTCCACTTT	CASSLAPRVPPLHF
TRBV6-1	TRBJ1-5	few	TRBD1	TGTGCCAGCACCGACAGGGGCGGCAATCAGCCCCAGCATTTT	CASTDRGGNQPQHF
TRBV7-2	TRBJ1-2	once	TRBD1	TGTGCCAGCAGCACGGGACAGGGGTATGGCTACACCTTC	CASSTGQGYGYTF
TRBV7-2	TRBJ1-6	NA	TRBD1	TGTGCCAGCAGCTTAGAGGCCAGGGGGCGAGGAAATTCACCCCTCCACTTT	CASSLEARGRGNSPLHF
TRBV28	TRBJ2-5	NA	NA	TGTGCCAGCAAGAGGGGGGAGGAGACCCAGTACTTC	CASKRGEETQYF
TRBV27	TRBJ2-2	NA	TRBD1	TGTGCCAGCAGTTTATCACCCATTGGGGGACAGGGGGCAACCGGGGAGCTGTTTTTT	CASSLSPIGGQGATGELFF
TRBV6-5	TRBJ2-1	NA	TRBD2	TGTGCCAGCAGTTACGGGGCTAGCGGGGGGGCCTATGAGCAGTTCTTC	CASSYGASGGAYEQFF
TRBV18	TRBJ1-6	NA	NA	TGTGCCAGCTCACCACTCAGGCAGAACAATTCACCCCTCCACTTT	CASSPLRQNNSPLHF
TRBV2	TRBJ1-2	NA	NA	TGTGCCAGCAGTGACCGGGGGCGGGCCTATGGCTACACCTTC	CASSDRGRAYGYTF
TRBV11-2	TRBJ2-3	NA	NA	TGTGCCAGCAGCTTCGAGGGGAAGGATACGCAGTATTTT	CASSFEGKDTQYF
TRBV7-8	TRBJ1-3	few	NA	TGTGCCAGCAGCTTAGCCAGGGCTGGAGGAAACACCATATATTTT	CASSLARAGGNTIYF
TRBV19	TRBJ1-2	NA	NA	TGTGCCAGTAGCCCGACTAACTATGGCTACACCTTC	CASSPTNYGYTF
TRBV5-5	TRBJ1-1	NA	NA	TGTGCCAGCAGCGGTGGCGGGACCGGGAACACTGAAGCTTTCTTT	CASSGGGTGNTEAFF
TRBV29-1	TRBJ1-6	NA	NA	TGCAGCGTACGAGGGGGGTTAGGGTCACCCCTCCACTTT	CSVRGGLGSPLHF
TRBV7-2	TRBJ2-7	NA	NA	TGTGCCAGCAGCTCGCTAGCTTCCTCCTACGAGCAGTACTTC	CASSSLASSYEQYF
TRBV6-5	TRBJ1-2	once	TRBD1	TGTGCCAGCAGTCCGGACAGGAGGGTGAACTATGGCTACACCTTC	CASSPDRRVNYGYTF
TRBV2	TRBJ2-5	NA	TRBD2	TGTGCCAGCGGATACGCGGGGGAGCAAGAGACCCAGTACTTC	CASGYAGEQETQYF
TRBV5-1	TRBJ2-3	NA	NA	TGCGCCAGCAGCTTGGCCTCGGGTTGGGCAGATACGCAGTATTTT	CASSLASGWADTQYF
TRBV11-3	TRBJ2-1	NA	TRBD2	TGTGCCAGCAGTCCTAGCGGGGGCTTCTACAATGAGCAGTTCTTC	CASSPSGGFYNEQFF
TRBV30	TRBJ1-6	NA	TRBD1	TGTGCCTGGAGTGTTGAGGGGGCGGGGTCACCCCTCCACTTT	CAWSVEGAGSPLHF
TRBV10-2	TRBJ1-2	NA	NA	TGCGCCAGCAGTGAAGTACAGAGCTATGGCTACACCTTC	CASSEVQSYGYTF